The 26 T cell receptor beta chains below come from one sample, sequenced in a study of blood T cell repertoires in COVID-19. Clones were read by immunoSEQ multiplex PCR, and TCRdb kept only the in-frame ones, dropping some. The sample carries around 42,000 clones, about 86% recorded once. Sample: peripheral blood. These receptors all come from a man in his sixties or seventies with acute or convalescent COVID-19.

V usage is TRBV3-1 (or the pseudogene TRBV3-2) and J usage is TRBJ1-1; D may be TRBD1 (6 bases). The ends were cut back, 4 bases at V and 0 bases at J, with 27 bases in the middle. The length of the CDR3 is 20 residues. Germline CDR1 is LGHDT and CDR2 is YNNKEL (reference sequence). The CDR3 bases are TGTGCCAGCAGCCCGAACCCGAGGGCAGGGGCCAAGATCATGAACACTGAAGCTTTCTTT. Its translation: CASSPNPRAGAKIMNTEAFF.

This chain connects TRBV5-1 to TRBJ2-7; 7 bases line up with TRBD1. This CDR3 region has 15 residues. Per the germline V gene, CDR1 is SGHRS and CDR2 is YFSETQ. V lost 1 base, J lost 4 bases, and 8 bases stayed unmatched. The CDR3 region has the DNA TGCGCCAGCAGCTTGATCCGGACAGGAGTTTACGAGCAGTACTTC. Its protein product is CASSLIRTGVYEQYF.

The V call is TRBV19, the J call TRBJ1-5; D gene unclear. CDR1 LNHDA and CDR2 SQIVND come from the germline V gene (reference sequence). The CDR3 is made up of 15 amino acids. V lost 4 bases, J lost 6 bases, and 16 bases lay in between. The CDR3, as DNA: TGTGCCAGTAGTACTCAGTCACTGGCGGGTCAGCCCCAGCATTTT. Translated: CASSTQSLAGQPQHF.

The J gene is TRBJ2-5, the V gene TRBV28, with D perhaps matching TRBD2 (5 bases). Germline V gene data show CDR1 as MDHEN and CDR2 as SYDVKM. With 9 bases removed from V and 4 bases from J, the gap between germline ends came to 9 bases. The length of the CDR3 is 11 residues. CDR3 loop: CARLRGETQYF. For the CDR3, the DNA is TGTGCCAGGCTTCGGGGAGAGACCCAGTACTTC. The variable domain in full, with the rest retrieved from reference TRBV28 and TRBJ2-5, is DVKVTQSSRYLVKRTGEKVFLECVQDMDHENMFWYRQDPGLGLRLIYFSYDVKMKEKGDIPEGYSVSREKKERFSLILESASTNQTSMYLCARLRGETQYFGPGTRLLVL.

V and J are TRBV6-5 and TRBJ2-7; TRBD2 aligns across 9 bases. With V trimmed by 6 bases and J by 5 bases, 8 bases remained unmatched. Germline assignment: CDR1 MNHEY and CDR2 SVGAGI. The CDR3 length is 14 residues. Here the CDR3 reads CASRGAGGPDEQYF. DNA for the CDR3: TGTGCCAGCAGAGGGGCGGGAGGGCCCGACGAGCAGTACTTC.

The chain combines TRBV29-1 with TRBJ1-2; a weak D match, TRBD1 (6 bases). The CDR3 is 13 amino acids. The germline V and J ends were trimmed by 6 bases and 8 bases, with 19 bases remaining between them. From germline, CDR1 is SQVTM and CDR2 ANQGSEA. This CDR3 is CSVRTADRMGYTF. Written as DNA, the CDR3 is TGCAGCGTGCGGACAGCGGATAGGATGGGCTACACCTTC.

This clone has only a few counts. V is TRBV7-2 and J is TRBJ1-1, with D unresolved. The CDR3 length is 18 residues. Germline V gene lookup returns CDR1 SGHTA and CDR2 FQGNSA. Trimming removed 1 base from V and 4 bases from J, with 22 bases in between. The CDR3 DNA sequence: TGTGCCAGCAGCTTAGGTGTAGGGAGAAACTTCAGAGGCACTGAAGCTTTCTTT. Its protein product is CASSLGVGRNFRGTEAFF.

The chain is built from TRBV21-1 and TRBJ2-1; the table's TRBD1 call for D was not verified on the DNA. TRBV21-1 is a listed pseudogene. This CDR3 is 19 amino acids long. The CDR3 region has the DNA TGTGCCAGCAGCTATTGCCCTAGCTTCGGGACAGACTCCTACAATGAGCAGTTCTTC. This translates into CASSYCPSFGTDSYNEQFF.

This chain links TRBV7-9 with TRBJ1-4, with D possibly being TRBD1 (6 bases). This CDR3 spans 14 amino acids. CDR1 and CDR2 from the germline V gene are SEHNR and FQNEAQ (reference sequence). V lost 1 base and J lost 3, with 6 bases in between. CDR3 region: CASSLGQANEKLFF. The CDR3 DNA sequence: TGTGCCAGCAGCTTAGGACAGGCTAATGAAAAACTGTTTTTT.

The chain joins TRBV5-1 to TRBJ1-2, with D perhaps TRBD1 (5 bases). The CDR3 covers 17 residues. Trimming removed 0 bases from V and 2 bases from J, with 17 bases in between. Germline CDR1 reads SGHRS; CDR2 reads YFSETQ. The CDR3 DNA is TGCGCCAGCAGCTTGGCCGGAATCGGACGGGGGAACTATGGCTACACCTTC. Its translation is CASSLAGIGRGNYGYTF.

The V and J genes are TRBV7-9 and TRBJ1-6; no reliable D call. Germline assignment: CDR1 SEHNR and CDR2 FQNEAQ (reference sequence). Trimming cost V 2 bases and J 9 bases, with 11 bases left between them. This CDR3 region has 14 residues. As DNA, the CDR3 is TGTGCCAGCAGCTTAAATACTAGCGGTTCACCCCTCCACTTT. This gives the protein CASSLNTSGSPLHF.

The chain is built from TRBV18 and TRBJ1-5; TRBD1 matches at 10 bases. Germline V gene lookup returns CDR1 KGHSH and CDR2 LQKENI. This CDR3 comprises 15 residues. The V and J ends lost 3 bases and 3 bases, in that order; junction bases with no gene match: 2. The CDR3 nucleotides read TGTGCCAGCTCACCGGGACAGGGGAACAATCAGCCCCAGCATTTT. It is translated as CASSPGQGNNQPQHF.

V is TRBV18 and J is TRBJ1-2; no definite D call. V was clipped by 3 bases and J by 4 bases, with 12 bases between them. There are 14 residues in the CDR3. The germline V gene has CDR1 KGHSH and CDR2 LQKENI. The DNA of the CDR3 is TGTGCCAGCTCACCGCGGGAGGACCTCTATGGCTACACCTTC. Protein product: CASSPREDLYGYTF.

The DNA for the CDR3 is TGTGCCAGCAGCCTCCGGGACAGAAACTACGAGCAGTACTTC. The encoded protein is CASSLRDRNYEQYF. The rearrangement joins TRBV5-4 to TRBJ2-7; 7 bases are a match to TRBD1. There are 14 residues in the CDR3. V lost 4 bases, J lost 3 bases, and 7 bases stayed unmatched. CDR1 and CDR2 from the germline V gene are SGHNT and YYREEE (reference sequence).

This chain uses TRBV11-3 with TRBJ1-1, with D possibly TRBD1 on 6 matching bases. V was clipped by 0 bases and J by 4 bases, with 9 bases between them. The germline V gene has CDR1 SGHNT and CDR2 YENEEA. The CDR3 covers 14 residues. The CDR3 is CASSLESGATEAFF. CDR3 in DNA: TGTGCCAGCAGCTTAGAGTCAGGGGCCACTGAAGCTTTCTTT. Using reference TRBV11-3 and TRBJ1-1 for the parts outside the CDR3, the full variable domain is EAGVVQSPRYKIIEKKQPVAFWCNPISGHNTLYWYLQNLGQGPELLIRYENEEAVDDSQLPKDRFSAERLKGVDSTLKIQPAELGDSAVYLCASSLESGATEAFFGQGTRLTVV.

The chain combines TRBV9 with TRBJ2-3, with D unclear. Germline assignment: CDR1 SGDLS and CDR2 YYNGEE. Trimming removed 0 bases at V and 2 bases at J, with 10 bases between. The CDR3 is made up of 15 amino acids. The CDR3 sequence is CASSVDQANTDTQYF. In nucleotides, the CDR3 is TGTGCCAGCAGCGTAGACCAGGCCAACACAGATACGCAGTATTTT.

The chain joins TRBV25-1 to TRBJ2-1; TRBD1 aligns across 9 bases. V dropped 3 bases and J dropped 2; count of bases not matched to a gene: 2. The CDR3 is made up of 15 amino acids. Germline CDR1 MGHDK, CDR2 SYGVNS. The CDR3 sequence: CASSDTGGPYNEQFF. The DNA of the CDR3 is TGTGCCAGCAGTGACACAGGGGGCCCCTACAATGAGCAGTTCTTC.

The gene calls are TRBV11-3 and TRBJ2-3, with D tentatively TRBD1 (6 bases). The V end lost 10 bases, the J end lost 0 bases, and 8 bases lay between the germline ends. CDR1 is SGHNT and CDR2 is YENEEA in the germline V gene. The CDR3 consists of 12 residues. The chain's CDR3 is CAIQGSTDTQYF. The CDR3 bases are TGTGCCATACAGGGAAGCACAGATACGCAGTATTTT.

V is TRBV19 and J is TRBJ1-2, with TRBD1 identical over 9 bases. Trimming at V came to 6 bases and at J to 0 bases, leaving 5 bases not matched to a gene. This CDR3 contains 15 residues. In germline, CDR1 is LNHDA, CDR2 SQIVND (reference sequence). CDR3 amino acids: CASRRDREPNYGYTF. As DNA, the CDR3 is TGTGCCAGTAGACGGGACAGGGAACCTAACTATGGCTACACCTTC.

The chain employs TRBV10-3 and TRBJ2-3; D possibly corresponds to TRBD2 (6 bases). Germline V gene lookup returns CDR1 ENHRY and CDR2 SYGVKD. V dropped 1 base and J dropped 0 bases, with 8 bases sitting between them. The CDR3 is 15 residues long. The CDR3: CAISELAVSTDTQYF. CDR3 nucleotides: TGTGCCATCAGTGAGTTAGCGGTTAGCACAGATACGCAGTATTTT.

This sequence joins TRBV12-3 or TRBV12-4 and TRBJ1-5; the D gene is possibly TRBD1 (6 bases). The V end lost 7 bases, the J end lost 7 bases, and 14 bases lay between the germline ends. This CDR3 contains 13 residues. Written as DNA, the CDR3 is TGTGCCAGCACCCCTACACAGGGCCAGCCCCAGCATTTT. Protein product: CASTPTQGQPQHF.

The chain has TRBV5-1 and TRBJ2-1; the D gene is possibly TRBD1 (6 bases). CDR1 and CDR2 (germline): SGHRS, YFSETQ. Between the trimmed V and J ends, which lost 3 bases and 7 bases, there was a span of 11 bases. This CDR3 comprises 13 residues. CDR3 amino acids: CASSWLGANEQFF. The DNA for the CDR3 is TGCGCCAGCAGCTGGTTGGGGGCAAATGAGCAGTTCTTC.

The V gene is TRBV9, the J gene TRBJ2-7; D possibly corresponds to TRBD1 (6 bases). Germline V gene sequence: CDR1 SGDLS, CDR2 YYNGEE. The CDR3 loop spans 14 amino acids. The V end was cut by 3 bases, the J end by 5 bases, with 15 bases between. Here the CDR3 DNA reads TGTGCCAGCAGCGAGGCCGGGACATCGGACGAGCAGTACTTC. Its protein product is CASSEAGTSDEQYF. The full variable domain, with the rest looked up from reference TRBV9 and TRBJ2-7, is DSGVTQTPKHLITATGQRVTLRCSPRSGDLSVYWYQQSLDQGLQFLIQYYNGEERAKGNILERFSAQQFPDLHSELNLSSLELGDSALYFCASSEAGTSDEQYFGPGTRLTVT.

CDR3 loop: CASSKFQTISNQPQHF. The CDR3 DNA follows: TGTGCCAGCAGTAAATTTCAGACAATTAGCAATCAGCCCCAGCATTTT. The chain links TRBV2 to TRBJ1-5; D gene unclear. Germline CDR1 reads SNHLY; CDR2 reads FYNNEI. The CDR3 totals 16 residues. Trimming removed 5 bases at V and 0 bases at J, with 14 bases between. The full variable domain, in which reference TRBV2 and TRBJ1-5 provide the parts outside the CDR3, is EPEVTQTPSHQVTQMGQEVILRCVPISNHLYFYWYRQILGQKVEFLVSFYNNEISEKSEIFDDQFSVERPDGSNFTLKIRSTKLEDSAMYFCASSKFQTISNQPQHFGDGTRLSIL.

The chain joins TRBV2 to TRBJ2-7; D gene unclear. Trimming cost V 6 bases and J 0 bases, with 6 bases left between them. The CDR3 extends over 12 amino acids. From germline, CDR1 is SNHLY and CDR2 FYNNEI. CDR3 sequence (DNA): TGTGCCAGCAGCACGGGCTCCTACGAGCAGTACTTC. Translating gives CASSTGSYEQYF.

This chain uses TRBV12-5 with TRBJ1-1; D call uncertain. The V gene's germline CDR1 is LGHNT and CDR2 FRNRAP. The CDR3 sequence is 14 residues long. V lost 2 bases and J lost 5, with 12 bases in between. Here the CDR3 DNA reads TGTGCTAGTGGTTTGTGGCCGTGGGAGACTGAAGCTTTCTTT. This translates into CASGLWPWETEAFF.